The sequence of this TCR beta chain was determined in a study of human T cells and chemical hapten exposure. Study-wide background: Across its roughly 24 weeks, the study gave patients weekly diphenylcyclopropenone doses to the scalp.

Time point meaning: patch test 1, 2 weeks after DPC sensitization. Noted treatment: therapeutic diphenylcyclopropenone sensitization with weekly scalp DPC. This CDR3 contains 16 residues. The J segment lost 2 bases and the V segment lost 4 bases, leaving 6 bases of the junction unmatched. Germline CDR1 and CDR2: SGHVS and FQNEAQ. TCRdb ran MiXCR on the RACE reads and lists one entry per CDR3 protein. Of some 83,000 distinct CDR3 sequences in the sample, roughly 10% are singletons; the top ten hold approximately 4%. This clonotype has a count of ten or more. The sequence was collected from a woman aged 45-60 years with alopecia areata. Some clones in this sample may be carry-over from other donors' samples. The source material was whole blood, sampled in connection with sensitization to the hapten diphenylcyclopropenone (DPC). The J gene is TRBJ1-5, the V gene TRBV7-8, with 9 bases identical to TRBD1. CDR3 DNA: TGTGCCAGCAGCTCAAGACAGGGGGATGGCAATCAGCCCCAGCATTTT. Translated, it gives CASSSRQGDGNQPQHF. The variable domain in full, with the rest retrieved from reference TRBV7-8 and TRBJ1-5, is GAGVSQSPRYKVAKRGQDVALRCDPISGHVSLFWYQQALGQGPEFLTYFQNEAQLDKSGLPSDRFFAERPEGSVSTLKIQRTQQEDSAVYLCASSSRQGDGNQPQHFGDGTRLSIL.